Reported below is one T cell receptor (beta chain). Its antigen is currently unknown. Sequence at one end of the junction differs from germline and may be a read error. This entry belongs to a study of T cells in localized non-small cell lung cancer. Study-wide findings and caveats: Longer overall survival was linked to higher blood T cell density. The appearance of a median approximately 60 of the top 100 tumor clones was seen in adjacent lung. Because researchers sequenced only one region of the tumor, heterogeneity is still possible. Uninvolved adjacent lung had the highest recorded T cell clonality, with tumor below it.

The CDR3 runs to 16 residues. Germline CDR1 is LGHNA and CDR2 is YSLEER. Here immunoSEQ multiplex PCR was the method, and the copy in TCRdb shows in-frame clones only, minus some. Of around 91,000 clones listed, about 87% are singletons. The chain employs TRBV4-3 and TRBJ2-1, with a possible D match to TRBD2 (5 bases). The specimen comprised peripheral blood, sampled before any cancer treatment. This clonotype originated in a man aged 40 to 75 with stage I squamous cell lung carcinoma. The CDR3 region has the DNA TGCACCAGCAGCCAAGATGCGAGGGAAGCCTACAATGAGCAGTTCTTC. Translated: CTSSQDAREAYNEQFF.